The T cell receptor beta chain described here comes from a study of blood T cell repertoires in COVID-19. Study details: Spain, Italy and the United States supplied samples that represented acute and convalescent COVID-19. PBMCs, B-cell-depleted T cells, or T cells provided the cDNA or gDNA that made up the material.

The CDR3 sequence is 14 residues long. The V end was cut by 2 bases, the J end by 7 bases, with 12 bases between. The germline V gene encodes CDR1 SGHVS and CDR2 FQNEAQ. Original analysis: Reference gene primer amplification yielded estimated nucleated cell counts. Only in-frame clones appear in the TCRdb table, and some are missing; sequencing was by immunoSEQ multiplex PCR. V and J calls and clone size are copied from that table; D and trimming were computed from the DNA. The sample lists about 55,000 clones; 75% to 95% were seen once. This chain links TRBV7-8 with TRBJ2-1; no clear D. Sequenced input: peripheral blood. The origin of this receptor is a man in his forties or fifties with acute or convalescent COVID-19. CDR3 sequence reads: CASSLSLGRNEQFF. In nucleotides, the CDR3 is TGTGCCAGCAGCTTAAGTCTAGGAAGGAATGAGCAGTTCTTC.